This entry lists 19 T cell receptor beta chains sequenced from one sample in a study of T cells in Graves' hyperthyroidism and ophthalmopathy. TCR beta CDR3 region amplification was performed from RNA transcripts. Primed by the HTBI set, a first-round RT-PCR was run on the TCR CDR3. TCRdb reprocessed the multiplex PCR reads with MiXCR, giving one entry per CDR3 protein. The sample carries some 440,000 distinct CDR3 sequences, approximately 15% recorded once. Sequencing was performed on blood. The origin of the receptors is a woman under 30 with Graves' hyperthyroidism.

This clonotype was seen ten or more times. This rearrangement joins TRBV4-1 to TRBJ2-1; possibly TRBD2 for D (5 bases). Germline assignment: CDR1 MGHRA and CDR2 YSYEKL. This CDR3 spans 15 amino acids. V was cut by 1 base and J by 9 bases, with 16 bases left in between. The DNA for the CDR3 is TGCGCCAGCAGCCAAGGCCCATCGGGAACTGGTGAGCAGTTCTTC. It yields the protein CASSQGPSGTGEQFF.

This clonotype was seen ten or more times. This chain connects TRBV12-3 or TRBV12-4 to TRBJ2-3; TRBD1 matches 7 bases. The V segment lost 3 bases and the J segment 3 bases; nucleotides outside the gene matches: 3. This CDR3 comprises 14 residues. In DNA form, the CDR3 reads TGTGCCAGCAGTTTGGGGACAGAGACAGATACGCAGTATTTT. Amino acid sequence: CASSLGTETDTQYF.

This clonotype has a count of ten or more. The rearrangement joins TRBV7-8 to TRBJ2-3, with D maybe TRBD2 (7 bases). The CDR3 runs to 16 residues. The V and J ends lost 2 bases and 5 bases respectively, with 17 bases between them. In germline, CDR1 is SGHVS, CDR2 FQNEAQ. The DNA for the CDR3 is TGTGCCAGCAGCTTATCTATAGGGGGGGCCGAAGATACGCAGTATTTT. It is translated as CASSLSIGGAEDTQYF.

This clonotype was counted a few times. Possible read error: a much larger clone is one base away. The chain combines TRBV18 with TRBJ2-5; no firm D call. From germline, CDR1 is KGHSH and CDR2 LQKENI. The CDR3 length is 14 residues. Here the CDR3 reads CASSPRTRKEAQYF. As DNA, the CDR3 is TGTGCCAGCTCACCACGTACCCGTAAAGAGGCCCAGTACTTC.

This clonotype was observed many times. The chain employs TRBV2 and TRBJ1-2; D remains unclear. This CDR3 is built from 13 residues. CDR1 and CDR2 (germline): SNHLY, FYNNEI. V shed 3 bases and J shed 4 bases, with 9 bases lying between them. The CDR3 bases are TGTGCCAGCAGTGAGAGTAGAATCTATGGCTACACCTTC. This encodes CASSESRIYGYTF.

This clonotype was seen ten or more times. CDR3 sequence reads: CASTPLDRSNQPQHF. As DNA, the CDR3 is TGTGCCAGCACTCCATTGGACAGATCCAATCAGCCCCAGCATTTT. This chain uses TRBV2 with TRBJ1-5; D might be TRBD1 (6 bases). Germline V gene lookup returns CDR1 SNHLY and CDR2 FYNNEI. V was cut by 7 bases and J by 3 bases, with 16 bases left in between. CDR3 size: 15 residues.

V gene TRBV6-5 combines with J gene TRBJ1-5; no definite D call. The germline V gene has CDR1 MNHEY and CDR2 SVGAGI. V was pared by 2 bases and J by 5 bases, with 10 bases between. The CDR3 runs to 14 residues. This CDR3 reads CASSYELGHQPQHF. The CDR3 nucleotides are TGTGCCAGCAGTTACGAGCTAGGTCATCAGCCCCAGCATTTT.

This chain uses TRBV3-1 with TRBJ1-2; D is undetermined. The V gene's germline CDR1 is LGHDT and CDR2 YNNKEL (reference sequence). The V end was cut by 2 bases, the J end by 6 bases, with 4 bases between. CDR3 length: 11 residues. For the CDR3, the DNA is TGTGCCAGCAGCCAAAGGGATGGCTACACCTTC. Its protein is CASSQRDGYTF.

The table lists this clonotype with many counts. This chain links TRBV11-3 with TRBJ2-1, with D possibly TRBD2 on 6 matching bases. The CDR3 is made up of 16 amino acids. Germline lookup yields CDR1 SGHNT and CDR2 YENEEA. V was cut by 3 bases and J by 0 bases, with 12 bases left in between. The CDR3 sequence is CASSFSRAGSYNEQFF. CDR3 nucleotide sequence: TGTGCCAGCAGCTTCTCCCGAGCGGGCTCCTACAATGAGCAGTTCTTC.

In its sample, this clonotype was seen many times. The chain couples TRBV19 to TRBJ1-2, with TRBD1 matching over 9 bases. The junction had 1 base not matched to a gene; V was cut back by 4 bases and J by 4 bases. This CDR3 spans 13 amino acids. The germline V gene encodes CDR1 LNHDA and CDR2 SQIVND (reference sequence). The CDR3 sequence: CASSKGQGYGYTF. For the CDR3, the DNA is TGTGCCAGTAGTAAGGGACAGGGCTATGGCTACACCTTC. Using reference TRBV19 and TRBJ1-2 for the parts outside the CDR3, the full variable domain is DGGITQSPKYLFRKEGQNVTLSCEQNLNHDAMYWYRQDPGQGLRLIYYSQIVNDFQKGDIAEGYSVSREKKESFPLTVTSAQKNPTAFYLCASSKGQGYGYTFGSGTRLTVV.

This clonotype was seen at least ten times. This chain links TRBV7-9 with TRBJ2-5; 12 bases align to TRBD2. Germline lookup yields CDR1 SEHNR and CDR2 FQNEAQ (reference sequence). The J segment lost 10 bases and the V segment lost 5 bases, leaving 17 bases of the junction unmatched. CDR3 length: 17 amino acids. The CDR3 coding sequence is TGTGCCAGCAGCCCCGGACTAGCGGGGCCCGGGGGTGGGTTCCAGTACTTC. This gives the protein CASSPGLAGPGGGFQYF.

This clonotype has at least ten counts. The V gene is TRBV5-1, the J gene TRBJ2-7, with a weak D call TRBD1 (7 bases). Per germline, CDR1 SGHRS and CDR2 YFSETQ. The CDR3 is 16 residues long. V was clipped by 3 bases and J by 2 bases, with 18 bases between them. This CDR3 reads CASSSPRQGLTYEQYF. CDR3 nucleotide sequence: TGCGCCAGCAGCTCCCCAAGACAGGGACTTACCTACGAGCAGTACTTC.

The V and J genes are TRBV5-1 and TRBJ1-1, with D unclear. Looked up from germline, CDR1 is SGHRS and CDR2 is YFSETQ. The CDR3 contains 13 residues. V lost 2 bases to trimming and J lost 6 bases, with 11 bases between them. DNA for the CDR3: TGCGCCAGCAGCTTCTTAGGAGAAGCTGAAGCTTTCTTT. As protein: CASSFLGEAEAFF.

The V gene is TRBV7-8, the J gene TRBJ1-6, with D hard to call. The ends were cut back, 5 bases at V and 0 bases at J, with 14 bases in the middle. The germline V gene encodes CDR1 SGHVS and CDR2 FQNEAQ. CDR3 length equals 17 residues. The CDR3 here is CASSHGVPSSYNSPLHF. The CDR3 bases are TGTGCCAGCAGCCACGGGGTACCAAGCTCCTATAATTCACCCCTCCACTTT.

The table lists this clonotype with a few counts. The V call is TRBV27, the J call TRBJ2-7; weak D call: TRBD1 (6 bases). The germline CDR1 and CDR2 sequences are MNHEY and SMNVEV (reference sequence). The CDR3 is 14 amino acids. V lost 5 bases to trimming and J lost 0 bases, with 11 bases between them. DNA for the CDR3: TGTGCCAGCAGTCAGGGACACCCCTCCTACGAGCAGTACTTC. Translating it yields CASSQGHPSYEQYF.

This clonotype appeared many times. The CDR3 is CASSPLTGNTEAFF. The CDR3 region has the DNA TGTGCCAGCAGCCCCTTGACAGGCAACACTGAAGCTTTCTTT. The genes are TRBV3-1 and TRBJ1-1, with D possibly TRBD1 on 6 matching bases. CDR1 and CDR2 (germline): LGHDT, YNNKEL (reference sequence). The V end was cut by 4 bases, the J end by 2 bases, with 11 bases between. CDR3 length: 14 amino acids.

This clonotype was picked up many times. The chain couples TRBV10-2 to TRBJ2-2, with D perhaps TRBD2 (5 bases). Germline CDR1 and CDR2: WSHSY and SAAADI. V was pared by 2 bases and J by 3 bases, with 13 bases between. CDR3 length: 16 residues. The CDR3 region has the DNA TGCGCCAGCAGTGAGCGTGCGAGGGCCGACACCGGGGAGCTGTTTTTT. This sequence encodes CASSERARADTGELFF.

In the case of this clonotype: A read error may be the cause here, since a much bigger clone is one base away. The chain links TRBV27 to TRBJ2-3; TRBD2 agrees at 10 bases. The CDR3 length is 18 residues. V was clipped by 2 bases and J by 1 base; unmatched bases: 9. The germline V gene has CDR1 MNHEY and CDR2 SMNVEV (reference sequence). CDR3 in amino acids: CASSLRPSGGLGTDTQYF. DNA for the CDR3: TGTGCCAGCAGTTTAAGGCCTAGCGGGGGCCTTGGCACAGATACGCAGTATTTT.

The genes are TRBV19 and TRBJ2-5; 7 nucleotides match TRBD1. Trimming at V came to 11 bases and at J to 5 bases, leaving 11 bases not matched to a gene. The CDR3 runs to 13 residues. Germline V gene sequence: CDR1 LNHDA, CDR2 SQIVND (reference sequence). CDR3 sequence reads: CAAARTGGETQYF. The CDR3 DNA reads TGTGCCGCCGCAAGGACAGGCGGGGAGACCCAGTACTTC.